Listed below are T cell receptor beta chains from one sample, sequenced in a study of T cell responses to AZD1222 COVID-19 vaccine. The table came from immunoSEQ multiplex PCR; TCRdb's copy has only in-frame clones and leaves some out. The data show 120,000 or so clones, about 94% seen once. Sample: peripheral blood, taken 28 days after the second AZD1222 dose. All receptors derive from an adult who received the AZD1222 COVID-19 vaccine. Both conserved end residues are part of each CDR3. D genes are given only for firm matches. Clone sizes are given selectively: once, few, many, or a class where the clone is expanded.

TGTGCCAGCAGTTCCCCGGGGAGTGAGCAGTTCTTC	CASSSPGSEQFF	TRBV27	TRBJ2-1	.	.
TGTGCCAGCTCTCCCGGGACGAGAGAAGCTTTCTTT	CASSPGTREAFF	TRBV18	TRBJ1-1	.	.
TGTGCCAGCAGCTTGGGACAGGGAGTATACAATGAGCAGTTCTTC	CASSLGQGVYNEQFF	TRBV5-5	TRBJ2-1	.	TRBD1
TGTGCCAGCAGCTTGGTTGCTGGAGCGGGAGTGTACAATGAGCAGTTCTTC	CASSLVAGAGVYNEQFF	TRBV7-6	TRBJ2-1	.	TRBD2
TGTGCCAGTAGTATTTCAAGGACAGGAGGAAACACCATATATTTT	CASSISRTGGNTIYF	TRBV19	TRBJ1-3	.	TRBD1
TGCGCCAGCAGCCGGGACAGGACGACCTACGAGCAGTACTTC	CASSRDRTTYEQYF	TRBV5-1	TRBJ2-7	.	TRBD1
TGTGCCACCAGTGATGGGTTTTCCACTGAAGCTTTCTTT	CATSDGFSTEAFF	TRBV24-1	TRBJ1-1	.	.
TGCGCCAGCTGGGGGGGGACCAAAGAGACCCAGTACTTC	CASWGGTKETQYF	TRBV5-1	TRBJ2-5	once	TRBD2
TGCGCCAGCAGCTTGGGTCCACTGGGTTACTCCGGAACAGATACGCAGTATTTT	CASSLGPLGYSGTDTQYF	TRBV5-1	TRBJ2-3	.	.
TGTGCCAGCAAAGAAATCCTTAAAAACAATCAGCCCCAGCATTTT	CASKEILKNNQPQHF	TRBV2	TRBJ1-5	.	.
TGTGCCAGCAGCGGACTAGCGCCTACCTACGAGCAGTACTTC	CASSGLAPTYEQYF	TRBV7-9	TRBJ2-7	few	TRBD2
TGCGCCAGCAGCTTGGCTCTAGCGGGCCTCCTGGACAATGAGCAGTTCTTC	CASSLALAGLLDNEQFF	TRBV5-1	TRBJ2-1	.	TRBD2
TGCGCCAGCAGTGAGATCGTGTTGACTGGAAACACCATATATTTT	CASSEIVLTGNTIYF	TRBV10-2	TRBJ1-3	.	.
TGTGCCAGCAACTCAGGGACTGGCGCATCACCCCTCCACTTT	CASNSGTGASPLHF	TRBV27	TRBJ1-6	once	.
TGTGCCAGCAACCAGGGACGGTTACAAGAGACCCAGTACTTC	CASNQGRLQETQYF	TRBV3-1/TRBV3-2	TRBJ2-5	.	.
TGTGCCAGCAGCTTTCGGGGGGGCCGCTACAATGAGCAGTTCTTC	CASSFRGGRYNEQFF	TRBV7-6	TRBJ2-1	.	TRBD2
TGTGCCAGCAGTCTACAGGGGGGTGTCTATGGCTACACCTTC	CASSLQGGVYGYTF	TRBV3-1/TRBV3-2	TRBJ1-2	.	TRBD1
TGCAGCGTTGAACCGGGACTAGCGGGAGTTTCCTACGAGCAGTACTTC	CSVEPGLAGVSYEQYF	TRBV29-1	TRBJ2-7	.	TRBD2
TGTGCCAGCAGCCCAGTTCCGGGGAACACTGAAGCTTTCTTT	CASSPVPGNTEAFF	TRBV7-8	TRBJ1-1	.	.
TGTGCCAGCAGCCGGGGACAGGGCGGGACCGGGGAGCTGTTTTTT	CASSRGQGGTGELFF	TRBV2	TRBJ2-2	.	TRBD1
TGTGCCAGTACCTCGACTAGCGGGAGAAGGGGGCAGGGGCAGTTCTTC	CASTSTSGRRGQGQFF	TRBV19	TRBJ2-1	.	TRBD2